Listed here are 30 T cell receptor beta chains from one sample, sequenced in a study of T cells in tuberculosis. Profiling relied on immunoSEQ multiplex PCR, and the TCRdb table lists in-frame clones only, not all of them. The sample has about 58,000 clones; approximately 85% are singletons. Cells were sorted from thawed PBMC rested overnight and stained with GMM-loaded CD1B tetramer, viability dye and anti-CD3. C32 glucose monomycolate from Rhodococcus equi was loaded onto the CD1B tetramers. Sequencing was done on a sample of CD1b-GMM tetramer-negative cells sorted from PBMCs. These receptors came from an adult woman with latent tuberculosis.

This clone appeared once. This chain connects TRBV4-2 to TRBJ2-3; tentatively, D is TRBD2 (5 bases). V was cut by 0 bases and J by 2 bases, with 15 bases left in between. The germline gives CDR1 LGHNA, CDR2 YNFKEQ. The CDR3 covers 17 residues. This CDR3 reads CASSQERTRGSTDTQYF. The DNA for the CDR3 is TGTGCCAGCAGCCAAGAGAGAACACGGGGTTCCACAGATACGCAGTATTTT.

This chain joins TRBV19 and TRBJ2-1; 9 bases line up with TRBD1. Per the germline V gene, CDR1 is LNHDA and CDR2 is SQIVND (reference sequence). The trim removed 6 bases at V and 7 bases at J, leaving 13 bases unmatched. This CDR3 is built from 16 residues. The CDR3 coding sequence is TGTGCCAGTAGCCTCCCTCGGACAGGGGTGGGGAATGAGCAGTTCTTC. Protein product: CASSLPRTGVGNEQFF.

This clone has a handful of counts. The chain is built from TRBV6-5 and TRBJ2-7, with D possibly TRBD1 on 6 matching bases. The V and J ends lost 6 bases and 2 bases respectively, with 14 bases between them. Germline CDR1 is MNHEY and CDR2 is SVGAGI. The CDR3 has 14 residues. The CDR3 DNA is TGTGCCAGCAGCCCCGCCCGGGACACCTACGAGCAGTACTTC. As protein: CASSPARDTYEQYF.

The rearrangement links TRBV30 to TRBJ1-2; D call uncertain. V lost 0 bases, J lost 7 bases, and 9 bases lay in between. The CDR3 loop spans 12 amino acids. Germline V gene sequence: CDR1 GTSNPN, CDR2 SVGIG (reference sequence). CDR3 amino acids: CAWSVERAGYTF. In DNA, the CDR3 is TGTGCCTGGAGTGTTGAGAGGGCTGGCTACACCTTC.

V gene TRBV7-6 combines with J gene TRBJ2-7, with 12 bases aligning to TRBD1. CDR1 is SGHVS and CDR2 is FNYEAQ in the germline V gene. V shed 1 base, J shed 6 bases, and the junction held 7 bases outside the gene matches. The CDR3 contains 16 residues. In DNA, the CDR3 is TGTGCCAGCAGCTTAGAGACCGGGACAGGGGGCGGCGAGCAGTACTTC. Residues: CASSLETGTGGGEQYF.

V and J are TRBV7-9 and TRBJ2-1, with 16 bases that match TRBD2. CDR1 and CDR2 (germline): SEHNR, FQNEAQ (reference sequence). J was trimmed by 0 bases and V by 5 bases; bases with no gene match: 4. CDR3 length: 18 residues. Here the CDR3 reads CASSPGTSGGASYNEQFF. CDR3 nucleotides: TGTGCCAGCAGCCCAGGGACTAGCGGGGGGGCCTCCTACAATGAGCAGTTCTTC. The full variable domain, in which reference TRBV7-9 and TRBJ2-1 provide the parts outside the CDR3, is DTGVSQNPRHKITKRGQNVTFRCDPISEHNRLYWYRQTLGQGPEFLTYFQNEAQLEKSRLLSDRFSAERPKGSFSTLEIQRTEQGDSAMYLCASSPGTSGGASYNEQFFGPGTRLTVL.

The gene calls are TRBV5-4 and TRBJ1-2, with 7 bases aligning to TRBD1. V lost 4 bases, J lost 5 bases, and 5 bases stayed unmatched. This CDR3 spans 13 amino acids. CDR1 and CDR2 from the germline V gene are SGHNT and YYREEE (reference sequence). Here the CDR3 DNA reads TGTGCCAGCAGCATGGGACAGCTATATGGCTACACCTTC. It codes for CASSMGQLYGYTF.

The chain uses TRBV10-1 and TRBJ1-4, with 9 positions matching TRBD1. The V gene end was trimmed by 6 bases and the J gene end by 0 bases; junction bases not matched to a gene: 8. The CDR3 runs 17 residues. Germline V CDR1 and CDR2: WNHNN, SYGVQD (reference sequence). The CDR3 DNA reads TGCGCCAGCAGGACCCGGGACAGGGCGGCAACTAATGAAAAACTGTTTTTT. It codes for CASRTRDRAATNEKLFF.

This chain connects TRBV9 to TRBJ1-5; D is uncertain. In germline, CDR1 is SGDLS, CDR2 YYNGEE. Trimming removed 4 bases from V and 3 bases from J, with 14 bases in between. There are 15 residues in the CDR3. The CDR3, as DNA: TGTGCCAGCAGCCCCCAGGCGGGATACAATCAGCCCCAGCATTTT. It is translated as CASSPQAGYNQPQHF.

The chain recombines TRBV7-2 with TRBJ2-3; 9 bases are shared with TRBD2. With V trimmed by 6 bases and J by 3 bases, 4 bases remained unmatched. Germline V gives CDR1 SGHTA, CDR2 FQGNSA. The CDR3 sequence is 14 residues long. CDR3 residues: CASRRGGQTDTQYF. In DNA form, the CDR3 reads TGTGCCAGCAGGCGGGGGGGCCAAACAGATACGCAGTATTTT.

The V gene is TRBV7-9, the J gene TRBJ2-3; 12 bases align to TRBD2. CDR1 is SEHNR, CDR2 FQNEAQ, per germline (reference sequence). Trimming at V came to 4 bases and at J to 2 bases, leaving 1 base not matched to a gene. The CDR3 has 15 residues. The CDR3 is CASSSSGGATDTQYF. CDR3 sequence (DNA): TGTGCCAGCAGCTCTAGCGGGGGGGCCACAGATACGCAGTATTTT.

This clone was seen a handful of times. The genes are TRBV27 and TRBJ2-5; a weak D match, TRBD2 (6 bases). Trimming stripped 3 bases from V and 7 bases from J, with 18 bases between. In germline, CDR1 is MNHEY, CDR2 SMNVEV (reference sequence). CDR3 length: 15 amino acids. CDR3 DNA sequence: TGTGCCAGCAGTTTGGGGACTCCACCGTCGGTGACCCAGTACTTC. The encoded protein is CASSLGTPPSVTQYF.

The genes are TRBV5-1 and TRBJ2-7; TRBD2 might be the D (5 bases). Germline V gene data show CDR1 as SGHRS and CDR2 as YFSETQ. The CDR3 has 15 amino acids. Trimming shortened V by 0 bases and J by 6 bases, and 16 bases separated the two germline ends. The CDR3 sequence is CASSLAWGRAGEQYF. The CDR3 DNA sequence: TGCGCCAGCAGCTTGGCCTGGGGTCGGGCGGGCGAGCAGTACTTC.

This clone has a single count. This chain joins TRBV27 and TRBJ2-1, with 8 positions matching TRBD1. V dropped 2 bases and J dropped 7; count of bases not matched to a gene: 7. The V gene's germline CDR1 is MNHEY and CDR2 SMNVEV (reference sequence). The CDR3 loop spans 15 amino acids. The CDR3 nucleotides are TGTGCCAGCAGTTTAAACAGGGGGAGAGGGAATGAGCAGTTCTTC. Translation: CASSLNRGRGNEQFF.

The V call is TRBV5-4, the J call TRBJ2-1; 7 bases are a match to TRBD2. Germline CDR1 reads SGHNT; CDR2 reads YYREEE (reference sequence). The CDR3 covers 13 residues. The V segment lost 4 bases and the J segment 3 bases; nucleotides outside the gene matches: 1. The CDR3 is CASSLADYNEQFF. CDR3 DNA sequence: TGTGCCAGCAGCCTAGCGGACTACAATGAGCAGTTCTTC.

The V call is TRBV9, the J call TRBJ2-3; TRBD1 matches 8 bases. CDR1 SGDLS and CDR2 YYNGEE come from the germline V gene. CDR3 size: 14 residues. V trimming: 4 bases; J trimming: 5 bases; junction bases outside the gene matches: 6. CDR3 sequence: CASSTDRGGDTQYF. CDR3 coding DNA: TGTGCCAGCAGCACTGACAGGGGAGGAGATACGCAGTATTTT.

This chain joins TRBV27 and TRBJ2-5; TRBD2 matches at 12 bases. V was pared by 6 bases and J by 5 bases, with 7 bases of the junction left unmatched. Germline V gene data show CDR1 as MNHEY and CDR2 as SMNVEV (reference sequence). The CDR3 sequence is 15 residues long. DNA for the CDR3: TGTGCCAGCAGCCGACTAGCGGGAGCGGGTGAGACCCAGTACTTC. Protein: CASSRLAGAGETQYF.

This rearrangement joins TRBV7-8 to TRBJ1-2; no clear D gene. V was cut by 5 bases and J by 7 bases, with 23 bases left in between. The germline gives CDR1 SGHVS, CDR2 FQNEAQ. The CDR3 length is 16 residues. The CDR3 nucleotides read TGTGCCAGCAGCCTCCTACTGGACTCCTTCCGAAGTGGCTACACCTTC. Protein: CASSLLLDSFRSGYTF.

This chain uses TRBV15 with TRBJ1-4; 9 positions agree with TRBD1. The CDR3 has 14 amino acids. V trimming: 4 bases; J trimming: 8 bases; junction bases outside the gene matches: 5. Germline loops: CDR1 LNHNV, CDR2 YYDKDF (reference sequence). The CDR3 reads CATSKTGGGEKLFF. CDR3 DNA sequence: TGTGCCACCAGCAAGACAGGGGGAGGGGAAAAACTGTTTTTT.

The chain uses TRBV10-3 and TRBJ1-1; D not resolved. Germline loops: CDR1 ENHRY, CDR2 SYGVKD. V was clipped by 6 bases and J by 8 bases, with 16 bases between them. This CDR3 is 13 amino acids long. CDR3 in amino acids: CAISVLRGEEAFF. Written as DNA, the CDR3 is TGTGCCATCAGCGTGCTCCGGGGAGAGGAAGCTTTCTTT.

This chain uses TRBV7-9 with TRBJ2-3; D uncertain. Germline lookup yields CDR1 SEHNR and CDR2 FQNEAQ (reference sequence). The CDR3 extends over 13 amino acids. The V and J ends lost 7 bases and 6 bases respectively, with 14 bases between them. The CDR3 reads CASTPPPGDTQYF. Here the CDR3 DNA reads TGTGCCAGCACCCCGCCCCCCGGGGATACGCAGTATTTT.

V gene TRBV19 combines with J gene TRBJ1-5; maybe TRBD1 (5 bases). This CDR3 region has 14 residues. Trimming stripped 5 bases from V and 5 bases from J, with 13 bases between. Germline values: CDR1 LNHDA, CDR2 SQIVND (reference sequence). The CDR3 DNA follows: TGTGCCAGTAGTGGGGAGGACATTCATCAGCCCCAGCATTTT. The encoded protein is CASSGEDIHQPQHF. Full variable domain (outside the CDR3, taken from reference TRBV19 and TRBJ1-5): DGGITQSPKYLFRKEGQNVTLSCEQNLNHDAMYWYRQDPGQGLRLIYYSQIVNDFQKGDIAEGYSVSREKKESFPLTVTSAQKNPTAFYLCASSGEDIHQPQHFGDGTRLSIL.

This clone showed up just a few times. CDR3 protein: CASSPGLTDTQYF. Written as DNA, the CDR3 is TGCGCCAGCAGCCCGGGTCTCACAGATACGCAGTATTTT. This chain uses TRBV4-3 with TRBJ2-3; D is unclear. The CDR3 consists of 13 residues. Trimming removed 4 bases at V and 2 bases at J, with 7 bases between. Germline-derived CDR1 and CDR2 are LGHNA and YSLEER.

The chain links TRBV5-4 to TRBJ1-2; maybe TRBD1 (6 bases). The germline V gene encodes CDR1 SGHNT and CDR2 YYREEE (reference sequence). V was trimmed by 5 bases and J by 6 bases, leaving 11 bases between them. The CDR3 runs to 12 residues. In DNA form, the CDR3 reads TGTGCCAGCAGAGGGGGGGTGAATGGCTACACCTTC. It codes for CASRGGVNGYTF.

This chain links TRBV4-3 with TRBJ1-1; a possible D gene is TRBD1 (6 bases). The germline V and J ends were trimmed by 3 bases and 1 base, with 12 bases remaining between them. The CDR3 extends over 15 amino acids. CDR1 LGHNA and CDR2 YSLEER come from the germline V gene. This CDR3 is CASSQGAFRNTEAFF. CDR3 sequence (DNA): TGCGCCAGCAGCCAGGGGGCGTTCAGGAACACTGAAGCTTTCTTT.

The chain is built from TRBV19 and TRBJ1-2; 10 nucleotides align to TRBD1. Germline values: CDR1 LNHDA, CDR2 SQIVND (reference sequence). The CDR3 is 12 residues long. Losses at the gene ends were 8 bases for V and 7 bases for J; bases not matched to a gene: 4. CDR3 sequence reads: CASRQGASGYTF. CDR3 DNA sequence: TGTGCCAGTCGACAGGGGGCTTCTGGCTACACCTTC. Variable domain in full (rest from reference TRBV19 and TRBJ1-2): DGGITQSPKYLFRKEGQNVTLSCEQNLNHDAMYWYRQDPGQGLRLIYYSQIVNDFQKGDIAEGYSVSREKKESFPLTVTSAQKNPTAFYLCASRQGASGYTFGSGTRLTVV.

This chain joins TRBV4-2 and TRBJ2-5, with 7 bases identical to TRBD2. V shed 1 base and J 4 bases; nucleotides not matched to a gene: 0. Per germline, CDR1 LGHNA and CDR2 YNFKEQ. The CDR3 is 13 residues long. CDR3 loop: CASSQGGGETQYF. CDR3 sequence (DNA): TGTGCCAGCAGCCAAGGCGGGGGAGAGACCCAGTACTTC.

This clone appeared a single time. The genes are TRBV7-9 and TRBJ2-5; TRBD1 agrees at 11 bases. The V gene end was trimmed by 5 bases and the J gene end by 3 bases; junction bases not matched to a gene: 11. Germline CDR1 and CDR2: SEHNR and FQNEAQ (reference sequence). The CDR3 has 17 amino acids. The CDR3 region is CASSPVGQGALEETQYF. CDR3 DNA sequence: TGTGCCAGCAGCCCAGTCGGACAGGGGGCATTAGAAGAGACCCAGTACTTC.

V usage is TRBV19 and J usage is TRBJ1-6, with 7 bases that match TRBD1. The V gene end was trimmed by 6 bases and the J gene end by 10 bases; junction bases not matched to a gene: 9. CDR1 LNHDA and CDR2 SQIVND come from the germline V gene (reference sequence). The CDR3 totals 14 residues. CDR3 in DNA: TGTGCCAGTAGGGACAGGCGTTTTGGATCACCCCTCCACTTT. Translated: CASRDRRFGSPLHF.

The V call is TRBV19, the J call TRBJ2-5; 7 nucleotides match TRBD1. Germline V lookup: CDR1 LNHDA, CDR2 SQIVND (reference sequence). V trimming: 4 bases; J trimming: 1 base; junction bases outside the gene matches: 9. This CDR3 has 16 amino acids. The CDR3 here is CASSTPSTGVQETQYF. The CDR3 DNA sequence: TGTGCCAGTAGTACTCCCTCCACAGGGGTCCAAGAGACCCAGTACTTC.